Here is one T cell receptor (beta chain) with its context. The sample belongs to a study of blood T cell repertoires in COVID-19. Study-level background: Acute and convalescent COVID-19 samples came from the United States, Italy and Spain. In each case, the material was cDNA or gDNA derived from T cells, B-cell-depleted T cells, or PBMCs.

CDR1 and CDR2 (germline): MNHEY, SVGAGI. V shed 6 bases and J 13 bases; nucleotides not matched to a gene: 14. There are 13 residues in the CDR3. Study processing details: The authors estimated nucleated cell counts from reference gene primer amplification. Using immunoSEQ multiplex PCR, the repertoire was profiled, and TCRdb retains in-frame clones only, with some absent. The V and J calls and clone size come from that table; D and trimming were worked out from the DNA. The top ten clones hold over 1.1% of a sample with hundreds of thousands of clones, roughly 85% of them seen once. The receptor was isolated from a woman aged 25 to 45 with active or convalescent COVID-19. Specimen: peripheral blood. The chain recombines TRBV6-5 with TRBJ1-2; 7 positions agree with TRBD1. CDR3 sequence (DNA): TGTGCCAGCAGACAAGCCACCGGGACAGTGGGCACCTTC. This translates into CASRQATGTVGTF.